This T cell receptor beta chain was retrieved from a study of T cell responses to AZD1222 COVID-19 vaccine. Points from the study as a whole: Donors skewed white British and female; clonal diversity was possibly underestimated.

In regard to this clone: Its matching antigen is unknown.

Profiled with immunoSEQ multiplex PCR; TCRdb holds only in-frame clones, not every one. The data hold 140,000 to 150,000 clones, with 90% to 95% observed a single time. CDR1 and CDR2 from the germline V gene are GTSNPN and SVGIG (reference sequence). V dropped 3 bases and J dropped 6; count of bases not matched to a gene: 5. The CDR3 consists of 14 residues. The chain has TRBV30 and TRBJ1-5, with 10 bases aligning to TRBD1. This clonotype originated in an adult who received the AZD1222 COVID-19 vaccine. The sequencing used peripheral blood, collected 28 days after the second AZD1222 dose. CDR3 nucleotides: TGTGCCTGGAGCCGGGACAGGGGCGGTCAGCCCCAGCATTTT. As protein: CAWSRDRGGQPQHF. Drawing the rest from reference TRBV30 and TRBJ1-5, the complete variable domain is SQTIHQWPATLVQPVGSPLSLECTVEGTSNPNLYWYRQAAGRGLQLLFYSVGIGQISSEVPQNLSASRPQDRQFILSSKKLLLSDSGFYLCAWSRDRGGQPQHFGDGTRLSIL.